The following is a T cell receptor beta chain sequence with its context. Its specificity is unknown. Unique molecular identifiers featured in how the TCRbeta library was prepared. One entry per CDR3 protein, called by TCRdb with MiXCR from the PCR reads. This sample carries hundreds of thousands of distinct CDR3 sequences, 16% of them seen once, and the ten largest clones take approximately 5%. Germline V gene lookup returns CDR1 MRHNA and CDR2 SNTAGT. Trimming removed 6 bases at V and 0 bases at J, with 12 bases between. This CDR3 contains 15 residues. This entry comes from a study of T-cell reconstitution after alpha-beta-depleted transplantation in children. General study findings and limits: When one year had passed after transplant, most T-cell counts and diversity came from newly produced T cells. Where alpha-beta T cells came from about two months after transplant was reportedly several hundred expanded graft clones. Some patients owed their high day-60 TCRbeta diversity to surviving recipient T cells and thymic progenitors.

The chain carries TRBV6-4 and TRBJ1-3, with D hard to call. Here the sequenced sample was PBMCs, mostly from graft donor cells, taken 360 days after TCRalphabeta/CD19-depleted stem cell transplant. The clonotype comes from a male patient under 18 who had a stem cell transplant for acute lymphoblastic leukemia, so the T cells may come from the graft donor. CDR3 sequence: CASRKDENSGNTIYF. CDR3 sequence (DNA): TGTGCCAGCAGAAAGGACGAAAACTCTGGAAACACCATATATTTT.